Shown below are 23 T cell receptor beta chains from a single sample sequenced in a study of cytomegalovirus exposure and HLA in healthy donors. This PCR relied on a set of 60 Vbeta primers and 13 Jbeta primers. Profiling relied on immunoSEQ multiplex PCR, and the TCRdb table lists in-frame clones only, not all of them. The sample yields 65,000 to 85,000 clones, roughly two thirds seen once. The specimen sequenced was PBMCs. The receptor set was obtained from a woman aged 25 to 39 in good health and CMV-seronegative.

A few counts support this clone. V and J are TRBV6-1 and TRBJ2-7; unclear D gene. This CDR3 has 15 residues. Germline V lookup: CDR1 MNHNS, CDR2 SASEGT. V was shortened by 3 bases and J by 0 bases, with 12 bases between the two germline ends. CDR3 sequence reads: CASSDQTEYSYEQYF. The CDR3 region has the DNA TGTGCCAGCAGTGACCAGACGGAGTACTCCTACGAGCAGTACTTC.

The chain has TRBV11-2 and TRBJ2-7, with 9 bases lining up with TRBD1. CDR1 is SGHAT, CDR2 FQNNGV, per germline. This CDR3 has 18 residues. Trimming at V came to 1 base and at J to 0 bases, leaving 10 bases not matched to a gene. CDR3 loop: CASSLGRTGVISSYEQYF. The CDR3 DNA reads as TGTGCCAGCAGCTTAGGGCGGACAGGGGTTATAAGCTCCTACGAGCAGTACTTC.

This sequence joins TRBV4-3 and TRBJ2-5; TRBD2 agrees at 8 bases. J was trimmed by 1 base and V by 1 base; bases with no gene match: 8. Germline lookup yields CDR1 LGHNA and CDR2 YSLEER. CDR3 length: 17 amino acids. This CDR3 is CASSQGLKAGGQETQYF. CDR3 coding DNA: TGCGCCAGCAGCCAAGGGTTAAAGGCGGGGGGCCAAGAGACCCAGTACTTC.

This clone turned up a few times. V and J are TRBV19 and TRBJ1-3; D gene uncertain. The CDR3 runs 17 residues. The V and J ends lost 0 bases and 4 bases respectively, with 16 bases between them. The V gene's germline CDR1 is LNHDA and CDR2 SQIVND (reference sequence). The CDR3 nucleotides read TGTGCCAGTAGTATAGACTTCGGGAGCCGCTACGGAAACACCATATATTTT. It is translated as CASSIDFGSRYGNTIYF. The full variable domain, rest sourced from reference TRBV19 and TRBJ1-3, is DGGITQSPKYLFRKEGQNVTLSCEQNLNHDAMYWYRQDPGQGLRLIYYSQIVNDFQKGDIAEGYSVSREKKESFPLTVTSAQKNPTAFYLCASSIDFGSRYGNTIYFGEGSWLTVV.

The chain carries TRBV5-1 and TRBJ1-4; TRBD1 matches at 7 bases. Trimming at V came to 2 bases and at J to 5 bases, leaving 3 bases not matched to a gene. CDR3 length equals 14 residues. Germline V gives CDR1 SGHRS, CDR2 YFSETQ. The CDR3 coding sequence is TGCGCCAGCAGCTTCGGGACAGACAATGAAAAACTGTTTTTT. Translated, it gives CASSFGTDNEKLFF.

Only a few counts were recorded for this clone. The V and J genes are TRBV5-3 and TRBJ2-2; TRBD2 agrees at 11 bases. TRBV5-3 is noted as an ORF with a role that remains uncertain. V lost 6 bases and J lost 7; bases outside the gene matches: 11. The CDR3 is 16 residues long. The CDR3 DNA reads TGTGCCAGAATCCTTAGCGGGGGGGGGAGGAACGGGGAGCTGTTTTTT. It yields the protein CARILSGGGRNGELFF.

The J gene is TRBJ2-3, the V gene TRBV15; 10 bases line up with TRBD2. The germline V gene encodes CDR1 LNHNV and CDR2 YYDKDF (reference sequence). The J segment lost 3 bases and the V segment lost 1 base, leaving 10 bases of the junction unmatched. This CDR3 comprises 18 residues. CDR3 nucleotides: TGTGCCACCAGCAGAGGACGTCCACTAGCGGGGACAACAGATACGCAGTATTTT. This encodes CATSRGRPLAGTTDTQYF.

This chain links TRBV19 with TRBJ2-7; a possible D gene is TRBD1 (6 bases). CDR3 length equals 13 residues. Looked up from germline, CDR1 is LNHDA and CDR2 is SQIVND (reference sequence). Trimming left V 6 bases short and J 3 bases short, with 12 bases between. The CDR3 nucleotides read TGTGCCAGTAGCCCGGGACAAAGCTACGAGCAGTACTTC. Translation gives CASSPGQSYEQYF.

About this clone: The sample has other DNA sequences that encode this CDR3 too. The J gene is TRBJ2-5, the V gene TRBV2, with D unresolved. V lost 2 bases, J lost 5 bases, and 3 bases lay in between. This CDR3 region has 11 residues. In germline, CDR1 is SNHLY, CDR2 FYNNEI. The CDR3 DNA follows: TGTGCCAGCAGTGAACGGGAGACCCAGTACTTC. Translation gives CASSERETQYF.

This rearrangement joins TRBV7-8 to TRBJ1-1; D not resolved. The V gene's germline CDR1 is SGHVS and CDR2 FQNEAQ. The CDR3 is 12 amino acids. Trimming removed 1 base at V and 7 bases at J, with 7 bases between. This chain's CDR3 is CASSLEYGEAFF. The DNA of the CDR3 is TGTGCCAGCAGCTTAGAGTACGGTGAAGCTTTCTTT.

The gene calls are TRBV5-1 and TRBJ1-2, with 9 bases matching TRBD1. V lost 4 bases, J lost 4 bases, and 11 bases stayed unmatched. The germline CDR1 and CDR2 sequences are SGHRS and YFSETQ. This CDR3 has 16 residues. CDR3 in amino acids: CASSVGHTGQGYGYTF. The CDR3 bases are TGCGCCAGCAGCGTTGGACATACGGGACAGGGCTATGGCTACACCTTC.

The chain carries TRBV11-1 and TRBJ1-2, with 10 bases identical to TRBD1. Germline loops: CDR1 SGHAT, CDR2 FQDESV (reference sequence). V gave up 1 base and J gave up 6 bases; unmatched junction bases: 8. The CDR3 length is 16 residues. The CDR3 DNA reads as TGTGCCAGCAGCTTAGGGGGGGACAGGGGTTTACATGGCTACACCTTC. Protein product: CASSLGGDRGLHGYTF.

The J gene is TRBJ1-2, the V gene TRBV23-1; 10 bases align to TRBD1. TRBV23-1 is an ORF, with its function uncertain. The CDR3 sequence is 23 residues long. V lost 2 bases and J lost 3; bases outside the gene matches: 27. CDR3 nucleotides: TGCGCCAGCAGTCAACCCAGGGAGATTGGACAGAGAGACCGGGACAGGGGTGACTATGGCTACACCTTC. It specifies CASSQPREIGQRDRDRGDYGYTF.

The chain carries TRBV28 and TRBJ2-7; the D gene is possibly TRBD2 (6 bases). Trimming cost V 3 bases and J 3 bases, with 12 bases left between them. The CDR3 runs to 14 residues. CDR1 is MDHEN, CDR2 SYDVKM, per germline. CDR3 residues: CASSFSGTGYEQYF. In DNA form, the CDR3 reads TGTGCCAGCAGTTTCTCAGGGACTGGCTACGAGCAGTACTTC.

DNA for the CDR3: TGTGCCAGTTCATATAGGGGTTACAATGAGCAGTTCTTC. It codes for CASSYRGYNEQFF. The chain carries TRBV28 and TRBJ2-1; weak D call: TRBD1 (5 bases). V was cut by 9 bases and J by 4 bases, with 13 bases left in between. CDR1 MDHEN and CDR2 SYDVKM come from the germline V gene. The CDR3 is 13 residues long.

This clone came up a few times. The V call is TRBV19, the J call TRBJ1-6, with D maybe TRBD1 (5 bases). V was clipped by 5 bases and J by 9 bases, with 11 bases between them. The CDR3 is 13 amino acids. The germline V gene has CDR1 LNHDA and CDR2 SQIVND (reference sequence). CDR3 nucleotide sequence: TGTGCCAGTAGTCGGCAGGGCAGTTCACCCCTCCACTTT. As protein: CASSRQGSSPLHF.

The chain employs TRBV7-9 and TRBJ1-6; 7 bases agree with TRBD1. The V gene's germline CDR1 is SEHNR and CDR2 FQNEAQ (reference sequence). The CDR3 length is 15 residues. After removal of 6 bases from V and 3 bases from J, the junction contained 5 bases not matched to a gene. In DNA, the CDR3 is TGTGCCAGCAGGAGTGACAGGGACTATAATTCACCCCTCCACTTT. Translated: CASRSDRDYNSPLHF.

The chain links TRBV28 to TRBJ1-1; D is undetermined. Germline loops: CDR1 MDHEN, CDR2 SYDVKM. V lost 11 bases and J lost 0, with 10 bases in between. This CDR3 has 12 amino acids. CDR3 coding DNA: TGTGCCGCCGGGATTATGAACACTGAAGCTTTCTTT. It encodes CAAGIMNTEAFF.

This rearrangement joins TRBV9 to TRBJ1-2; TRBD1 aligns across 9 bases. This CDR3 is 15 amino acids long. The V and J ends lost 2 bases and 4 bases, in that order; junction bases with no gene match: 6. The germline V gene encodes CDR1 SGDLS and CDR2 YYNGEE. The CDR3 DNA sequence: TGTGCCAGCAGCGTTATGACAGGGGGTCCCTATGGCTACACCTTC. This sequence encodes CASSVMTGGPYGYTF.

The rearrangement uses TRBV7-9 and TRBJ1-2, with 8 bases that match TRBD1. This CDR3 contains 15 residues. Germline-derived CDR1 and CDR2 are SEHNR and FQNEAQ (reference sequence). The trim removed 1 base at V and 2 bases at J, leaving 3 bases unmatched. The CDR3 spells CASSLGAGGNYGYTF. The CDR3 nucleotides read TGTGCCAGCAGCTTAGGGGCAGGGGGCAACTATGGCTACACCTTC.

J is TRBJ2-7 and V is TRBV4-1, with 10 nucleotides matching TRBD1. The V gene end was trimmed by 3 bases and the J gene end by 3 bases; junction bases not matched to a gene: 5. The germline CDR1 and CDR2 sequences are MGHRA and YSYEKL. The CDR3 has 15 residues. CDR3 sequence (DNA): TGCGCCAGCAGCCACGGACAGGGGGAAGGCTACGAGCAGTACTTC. As protein: CASSHGQGEGYEQYF.

This clone was detected once. J is TRBJ2-3 and V is TRBV27; no clear D gene. The CDR3 length is 11 residues. The ends were cut back, 4 bases at V and 11 bases at J, with 10 bases in the middle. The germline V gene has CDR1 MNHEY and CDR2 SMNVEV (reference sequence). The CDR3 DNA reads TGTGCCAGCAGTTCCGGGTTGAAGCAGTATTTT. This codes for CASSSGLKQYF.

CDR3 sequence (DNA): TGTGCCAGCAGAACAGGGGACACTGAAGCTTTCTTT. Protein: CASRTGDTEAFF. The genes are TRBV6-6 and TRBJ1-1, with TRBD1 matching over 7 bases. Looked up from germline, CDR1 is MNHNY and CDR2 is SVGAGI (reference sequence). The V and J ends lost 6 bases and 3 bases, in that order; junction bases with no gene match: 1. CDR3 length: 12 amino acids.